A single sample gave rise to the 14 T cell receptor beta chains below, sequenced in a study of blood T cell repertoires in COVID-19 (dated by TCRdb to 2020 to 2022). Library generation was performed with the immunoSEQ multiplex PCR assay. TCRdb provides this immuneACCESS table in a form limited to in-frame rearrangements. Some clones are lacking; in checked studies, under half of them reflect an unresolved V gene, and why the rest are absent is not known. This sample gives 240,000 or so clones in total; around 83% of them show up just once. The ten largest clones add up to roughly 1.9% of the sample. The sequenced sample consisted of peripheral blood. Receptors originate from a man under 40 who had recovered from COVID-19.

This clone was counted between two and nine times. This sequence joins TRBV10-1 and TRBJ2-7, with D unclear. V lost 3 bases and J lost 1, with 10 bases in between. Germline loops: CDR1 WNHNN, CDR2 SYGVQD (reference sequence). The CDR3 covers 14 residues. CDR3 bases: TGCGCCAGCAGTGAATTCCAACAGTCCTACGAGCAGTACGTC. It translates to CASSEFQQSYEQYV.

The rearrangement links TRBV27 to TRBJ1-6; D gene uncertain. Germline V CDR1 and CDR2: MNHEY, SMNVEV (reference sequence). V lost 5 bases, J lost 1 base, and 9 bases lay in between. The CDR3 is 15 amino acids. In DNA, the CDR3 is TGTGCCAGCAGTAACTCGGGTTCCTATAATTCACCCCTCCACTTT. Translating gives CASSNSGSYNSPLHF.

CDR3 residues: CASSLTSGGPSTDTQYF. CDR3 nucleotides: TGCGCCAGCAGTCTAACTAGCGGGGGGCCTAGCACAGATACGCAGTATTTT. V usage is TRBV10-1 and J usage is TRBJ2-3; 12 positions match TRBD2. This CDR3 has 17 amino acids. CDR1 is WNHNN, CDR2 SYGVQD, per germline (reference sequence). With V trimmed by 5 bases and J by 0 bases, 6 bases remained unmatched.

The chain carries TRBV2 and TRBJ2-2; 10 bases map to TRBD2. This CDR3 region has 15 residues. V lost 7 bases, J lost 7 bases, and 9 bases stayed unmatched. Per germline, CDR1 SNHLY and CDR2 FYNNEI. The DNA for the CDR3 is TGTGCCAGCATCCAAGCGGGGGGGCCTGGCGGGGAGCTGTTTTTT. Translating gives CASIQAGGPGGELFF.

This chain uses TRBV5-6 with TRBJ2-5; 10 positions match TRBD1. V lost 1 base and J lost 5; bases outside the gene matches: 5. Germline values: CDR1 SGHDT, CDR2 YYEEEE. The CDR3 runs to 15 residues. The CDR3 spells CASSLLDRGPETQYF. CDR3 DNA sequence: TGTGCCAGCAGCTTGCTAGACAGGGGGCCTGAGACCCAGTACTTC.

The CDR3 coding sequence is TGTGCCAGCAGCTTGACTTCAGGGTACAATGAGCAGTTCTTC. Its protein is CASSLTSGYNEQFF. The chain carries TRBV5-6 and TRBJ2-1, with a tentative D call TRBD1 (5 bases). The CDR3 is made up of 14 amino acids. Germline V CDR1 and CDR2: SGHDT, YYEEEE. V was cut by 1 base and J by 4 bases, with 9 bases left in between.

Only a few counts were recorded for this clone. V is TRBV7-3 and J is TRBJ2-3; TRBD1 matches 7 bases. The CDR3 spans 13 residues. CDR1 is SGHTA, CDR2 FQGTGA, per germline. The junction had 4 bases not matched to a gene; V was cut back by 5 bases and J by 5 bases. This CDR3 is CASSPGTVDTQYF. CDR3 nucleotide sequence: TGTGCCAGCAGCCCCGGGACAGTAGATACGCAGTATTTT.

This clone has just a few counts. The chain uses TRBV19 and TRBJ1-2; 7 positions agree with TRBD1. V shed 4 bases, J shed 6 bases, and the junction held 8 bases outside the gene matches. This CDR3 is 14 amino acids long. Germline CDR1 is LNHDA and CDR2 is SQIVND (reference sequence). The DNA for the CDR3 is TGTGCCAGTAGTAACCGGGACAGTGGGAATGGCTACACCTTC. As protein: CASSNRDSGNGYTF.

This chain connects TRBV19 to TRBJ1-2; TRBD1 matches at 7 bases. The junction had 23 bases not matched to a gene; V was cut back by 5 bases and J by 8 bases. Per the germline V gene, CDR1 is LNHDA and CDR2 is SQIVND (reference sequence). The CDR3 has 18 residues. Here the CDR3 DNA reads TGTGCCAGTAGTGAATTCCTCCCGACAGGGCTCAAGGTTAAGGGCTACACCTTC. Its protein product is CASSEFLPTGLKVKGYTF.

The rearrangement joins TRBV11-2 to TRBJ2-7, with TRBD2 matching over 8 bases. Unmatched junction bases numbered 13, after V lost 1 base and J lost 5 bases. The germline V gene has CDR1 SGHAT and CDR2 FQNNGV. The length of the CDR3 is 17 residues. The CDR3, as DNA: TGTGCCAGCAGCTTAGTCGCCGGTAGCGGGGTTTTTAACGAGCAGTACTTC. It translates to CASSLVAGSGVFNEQYF.

The chain has TRBV6-2 or TRBV6-3 and TRBJ2-7, with 10 bases fitting TRBD1. This CDR3 has 13 residues. The germline V gene encodes CDR1 MNHEY and CDR2 SVGEGT. Trimming took 6 bases from V and 7 from J; bases not matched to a gene: 6. Here the CDR3 DNA reads TGTGCCAGCAGCCGACCGGGACAGGGGGAGCAGTACGTC. As protein: CASSRPGQGEQYV.

This chain joins TRBV5-5 and TRBJ1-3; maybe TRBD1 (5 bases). The CDR3 consists of 15 residues. V lost 4 bases and J lost 0, with 11 bases in between. Germline CDR1 is SGHKS and CDR2 is YYEKEE (reference sequence). The CDR3 sequence is CASSQGSYSGNTIYF. CDR3 sequence (DNA): TGTGCCAGCAGCCAGGGATCTTACTCTGGAAACACCATATATTTT.

The rearrangement links TRBV20-1 to TRBJ2-5, with 9 positions matching TRBD1. V lost 3 bases and J lost 2; bases outside the gene matches: 7. This CDR3 is built from 15 residues. Looked up from germline, CDR1 is DFQATT and CDR2 is SNEGSKA (reference sequence). CDR3 nucleotide sequence: TGCAGTGCTAGTGAACAGGGGGCAGGTCAAGAGACCCAGTACTTC. Residues: CSASEQGAGQETQYF.

The V and J genes are TRBV19 and TRBJ2-5; D is uncertain. The CDR3 runs 14 residues. CDR1 and CDR2 (germline): LNHDA, SQIVND (reference sequence). V lost 1 base and J lost 5, with 11 bases in between. CDR3 in amino acids: CASSIASSGETQYF. The CDR3 nucleotides read TGTGCCAGTAGTATAGCATCGTCCGGGGAGACCCAGTACTTC.